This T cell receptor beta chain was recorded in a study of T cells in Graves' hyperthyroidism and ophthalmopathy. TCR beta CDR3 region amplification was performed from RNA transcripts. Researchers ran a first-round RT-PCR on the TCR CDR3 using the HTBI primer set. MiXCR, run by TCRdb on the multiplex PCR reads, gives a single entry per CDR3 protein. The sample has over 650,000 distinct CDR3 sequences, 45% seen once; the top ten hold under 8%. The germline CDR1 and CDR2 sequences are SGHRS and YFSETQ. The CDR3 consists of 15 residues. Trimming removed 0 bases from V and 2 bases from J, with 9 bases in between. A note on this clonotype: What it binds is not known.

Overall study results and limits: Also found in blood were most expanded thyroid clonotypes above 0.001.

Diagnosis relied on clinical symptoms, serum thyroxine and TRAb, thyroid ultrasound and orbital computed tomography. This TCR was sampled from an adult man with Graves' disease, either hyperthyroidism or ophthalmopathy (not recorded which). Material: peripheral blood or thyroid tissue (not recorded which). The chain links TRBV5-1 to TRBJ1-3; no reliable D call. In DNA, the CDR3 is TGCGCCAGCAGCTTGGGGTACGGCACTGGAAACACCATATATTTT. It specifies CASSLGYGTGNTIYF.